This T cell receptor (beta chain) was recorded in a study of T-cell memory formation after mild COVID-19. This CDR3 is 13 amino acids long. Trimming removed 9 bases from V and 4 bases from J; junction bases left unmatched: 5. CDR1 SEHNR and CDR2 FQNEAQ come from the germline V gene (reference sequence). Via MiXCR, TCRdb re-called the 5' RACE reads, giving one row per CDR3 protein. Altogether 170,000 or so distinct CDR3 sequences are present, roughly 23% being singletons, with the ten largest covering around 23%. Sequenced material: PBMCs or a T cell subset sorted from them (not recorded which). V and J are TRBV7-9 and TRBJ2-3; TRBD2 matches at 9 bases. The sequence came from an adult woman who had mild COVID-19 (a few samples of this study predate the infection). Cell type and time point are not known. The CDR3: CASRTSEADTQYF. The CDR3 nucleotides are TGTGCCAGTAGGACTAGCGAGGCAGATACGCAGTATTTT.